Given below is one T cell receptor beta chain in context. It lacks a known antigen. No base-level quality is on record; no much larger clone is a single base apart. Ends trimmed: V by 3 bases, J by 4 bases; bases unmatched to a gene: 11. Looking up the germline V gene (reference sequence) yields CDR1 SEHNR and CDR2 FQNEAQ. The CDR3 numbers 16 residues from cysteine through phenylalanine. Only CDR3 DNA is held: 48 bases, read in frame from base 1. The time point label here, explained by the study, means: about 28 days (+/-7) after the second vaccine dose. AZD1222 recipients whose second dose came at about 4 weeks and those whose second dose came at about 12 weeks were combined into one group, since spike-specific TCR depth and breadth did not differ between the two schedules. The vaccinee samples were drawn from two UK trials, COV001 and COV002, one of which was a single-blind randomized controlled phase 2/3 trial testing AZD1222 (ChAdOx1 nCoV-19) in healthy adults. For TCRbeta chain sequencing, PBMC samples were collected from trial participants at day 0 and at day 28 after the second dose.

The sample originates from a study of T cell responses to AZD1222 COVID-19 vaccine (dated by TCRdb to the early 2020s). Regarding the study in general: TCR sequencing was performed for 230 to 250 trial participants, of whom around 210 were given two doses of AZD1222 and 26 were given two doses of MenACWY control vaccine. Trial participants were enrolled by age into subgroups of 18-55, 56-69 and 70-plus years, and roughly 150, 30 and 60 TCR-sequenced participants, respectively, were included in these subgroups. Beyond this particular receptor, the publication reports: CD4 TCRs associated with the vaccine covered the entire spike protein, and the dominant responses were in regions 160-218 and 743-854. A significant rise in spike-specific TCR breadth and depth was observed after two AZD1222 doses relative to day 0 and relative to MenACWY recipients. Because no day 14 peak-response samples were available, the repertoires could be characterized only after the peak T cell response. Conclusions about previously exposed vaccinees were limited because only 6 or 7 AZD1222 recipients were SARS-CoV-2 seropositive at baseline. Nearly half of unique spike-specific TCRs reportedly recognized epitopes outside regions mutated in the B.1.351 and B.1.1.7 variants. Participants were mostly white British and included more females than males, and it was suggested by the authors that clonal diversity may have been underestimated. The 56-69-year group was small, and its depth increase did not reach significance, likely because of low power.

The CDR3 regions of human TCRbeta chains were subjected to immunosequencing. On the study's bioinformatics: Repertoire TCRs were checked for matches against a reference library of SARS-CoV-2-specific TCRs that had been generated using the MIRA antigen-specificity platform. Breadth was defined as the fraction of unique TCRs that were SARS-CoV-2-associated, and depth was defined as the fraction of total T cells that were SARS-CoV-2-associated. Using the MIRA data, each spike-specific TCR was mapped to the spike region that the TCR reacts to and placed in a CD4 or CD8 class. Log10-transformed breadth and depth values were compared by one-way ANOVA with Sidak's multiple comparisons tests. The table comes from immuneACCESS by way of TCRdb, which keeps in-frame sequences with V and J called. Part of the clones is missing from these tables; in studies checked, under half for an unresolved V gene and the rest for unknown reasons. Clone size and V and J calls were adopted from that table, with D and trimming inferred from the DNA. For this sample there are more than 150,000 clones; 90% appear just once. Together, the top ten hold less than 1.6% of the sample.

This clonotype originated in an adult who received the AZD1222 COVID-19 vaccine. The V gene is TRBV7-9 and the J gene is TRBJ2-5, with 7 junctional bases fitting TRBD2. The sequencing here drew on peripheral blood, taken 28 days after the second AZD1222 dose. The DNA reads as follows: TGTGCCAGCAGCTTTTTTTTAACCGGCGGGGGAGAGACCCAGTACTTC. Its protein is CASSFFLTGGGETQYF.